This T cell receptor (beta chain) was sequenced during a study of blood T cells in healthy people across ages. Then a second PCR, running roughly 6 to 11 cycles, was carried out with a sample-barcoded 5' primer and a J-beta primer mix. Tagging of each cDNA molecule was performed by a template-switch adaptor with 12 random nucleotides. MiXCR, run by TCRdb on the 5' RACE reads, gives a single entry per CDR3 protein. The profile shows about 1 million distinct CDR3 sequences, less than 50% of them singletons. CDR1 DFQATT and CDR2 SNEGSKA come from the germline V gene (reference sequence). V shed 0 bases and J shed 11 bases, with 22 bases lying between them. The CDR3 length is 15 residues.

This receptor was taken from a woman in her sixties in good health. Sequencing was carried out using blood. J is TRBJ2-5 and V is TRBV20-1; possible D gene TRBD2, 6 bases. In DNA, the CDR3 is TGCAGTGCTAGAGATCTGCGGGGTCCCAACAATGAGCAGTACTTC. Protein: CSARDLRGPNNEQYF.